One and the same sample provided the 10 T cell receptor beta chains below, sequenced in a study of blood T cells in healthy people across ages (dated by TCRdb to about 2015). The library was made by 5' RACE. TCRdb lists the instrument as Illumina HiSeq 2500. A second PCR of about 6 to 12 cycles was run with a J-beta primer mix and a sample-barcoded 5' primer. Through fastp at Q25 and MiXCR, TCRdb rebuilt clones from the public reads, retaining in-frame beta chains. All rows with the same CDR3 protein become a single entry with the most common DNA and genes. The sample has hundreds of thousands of distinct CDR3 sequences on record, around 50% of them singletons. The ten biggest clones cover less than 15% of the sample. Source material: blood. These receptors were obtained from a woman aged 80 or older in good health.

This clonotype was observed many times. The chain has TRBV3-1 and TRBJ2-5; 8 bases fit TRBD1. The CDR3 length is 13 residues. Germline V gene data show CDR1 as LGHDT and CDR2 as YNNKEL (reference sequence). The ends lost 3 bases at V and 10 bases at J; junction bases unmatched: 7. As DNA, the CDR3 is TGTGCCAGCAGCCAGCGGACAGGGTTGGGCCAGTACTTC. This sequence encodes CASSQRTGLGQYF.

V and J are TRBV29-1 and TRBJ2-5, with D possibly being TRBD2 (5 bases). The germline V and J ends were trimmed by 4 bases and 11 bases, with 35 bases remaining between them. Per germline, CDR1 SQVTM and CDR2 ANQGSEA. CDR3 length: 18 residues. CDR3 nucleotides: TGCAGCGTTGTAATCCGGACTGCCGAATCTAATCTTTGGAATGAGCAGTACTTC. Its translation: CSVVIRTAESNLWNEQYF.

The rearrangement uses TRBV7-9 and TRBJ2-1, with unresolved D. Germline V gene lookup returns CDR1 SEHNR and CDR2 FQNEAQ (reference sequence). Trimming removed 4 bases at V and 3 bases at J, with 7 bases between. The length of the CDR3 is 13 residues. CDR3 protein: CASSSGIYNEQFF. The CDR3 bases are TGTGCCAGCAGCTCTGGGATCTACAATGAGCAGTTCTTC.

In this sample, this clonotype turned up many times. J is TRBJ2-5 and V is TRBV29-1; D remains unclear. V dropped 3 bases and J dropped 1 base, with 6 bases sitting between them. This CDR3 is 12 amino acids long. Germline CDR1 is SQVTM and CDR2 is ANQGSEA. The CDR3 DNA reads TGCAGCGTTGAGGTCAGCCAAGAGACCCAGTACTTC. Protein: CSVEVSQETQYF.

This chain connects TRBV12-3 or TRBV12-4 to TRBJ2-5; TRBD2 aligns across 14 bases. This CDR3 is built from 20 residues. The ends lost 4 bases at V and 11 bases at J; junction bases unmatched: 24. The CDR3 DNA follows: TGTGCCAGCAGTTCCCACGGGGCCCGGACTAGCGGGGGGCCATACAATAAGCAGTACTTC. This codes for CASSSHGARTSGGPYNKQYF.

This clonotype was counted many times. The CDR3 protein is CASSLVRGNYGYTF. CDR3 sequence (DNA): TGTGCCAGCAGCTTAGTGCGTGGAAACTATGGCTACACCTTC. The chain couples TRBV7-2 to TRBJ1-2; D uncertain. This CDR3 is 14 amino acids long. The germline CDR1 and CDR2 sequences are SGHTA and FQGNSA. The V and J ends lost 1 base and 2 bases respectively, with 8 bases between them.

The J gene is TRBJ2-5, the V gene TRBV28; 7 bases fit TRBD1. The germline V gene has CDR1 MDHEN and CDR2 SYDVKM. This CDR3 comprises 15 residues. V lost 5 bases, J lost 2 bases, and 8 bases stayed unmatched. CDR3 residues: CASSPRQGRQETQYF. The CDR3 region has the DNA TGTGCCAGCAGTCCCCGACAGGGTCGTCAAGAGACCCAGTACTTC.

CDR3 sequence: CARLAGYETQYF. DNA for the CDR3: TGTGCCAGGCTAGCGGGATACGAGACCCAGTACTTC. The chain couples TRBV27 to TRBJ2-4, with TRBD2 matching 9 bases. The end of the DNA fits TRBJ2-5 better, so the J call may be wrong. The CDR3 totals 12 residues. Germline lookup yields CDR1 MNHEY and CDR2 SMNVEV (reference sequence).

The J gene is TRBJ2-7, the V gene TRBV11-2; D perhaps matches TRBD1 (5 bases). The V and J ends lost 5 bases and 4 bases respectively, with 12 bases between them. Germline CDR1 and CDR2: SGHAT and FQNNGV. The CDR3 is 13 amino acids. The CDR3 DNA follows: TGTGCCAGCAGCCTCTCCAGGGTTTACGAGCAGTACTTC. Its translation: CASSLSRVYEQYF.

This chain connects TRBV6-2 or TRBV6-3 to TRBJ2-3; 7 nucleotides agree with TRBD2. The trim removed 5 bases at V and 2 bases at J, leaving 13 bases unmatched. Germline assignment: CDR1 MNHEY and CDR2 SVGEGT. This CDR3 is 17 amino acids long. The CDR3 region is CASSPQRLSGITDTQYF. CDR3 sequence (DNA): TGTGCCAGCAGTCCCCAACGTCTGAGCGGGATCACAGATACGCAGTATTTT.